This TCR beta chain is from a study of early T cells in non-severe SARS-CoV-2 infection (dated by TCRdb to about 2021). Context from the whole study: Because TCR sequencing relied on bulk RNA taken from unsorted whole blood, pairing of alpha and beta chains was not possible. On the study overall, not on this receptor specifically: Matching against VDJdb was skewed toward anti-spike CD8 responses, likely underestimated virus-specific expansions, and missed private and CD4 specificities.

A case-control design nested within a healthcare worker cohort in London, UK, was used, with weekly nasopharyngeal swab PCR tests and blood sampling performed. Healthcare workers were recruited during the week of the UK lockdown, between 23 and 31 March 2020, and followed weekly for up to about 16 weeks. This clonotype was observed a few times. The antigen this receptor binds is unknown. Per-base quality was not reported, and no clone a single base away is much larger than it. Library prep was done by 5' RACE. TCRdb records NextSeq 500 as the sequencer. To correct for sequencing error and PCR bias, the TCR library protocol tagged individual cDNA molecules with unique molecular identifiers. TCR alpha and beta chains were both sequenced, and the abundances of alpha and beta sequences in each sample were closely correlated with each other. In the original analysis: Decombinator V4 was used to annotate the V gene, J gene and CDR3 of the TCR sequences. Expanded TCRs were defined as changing significantly between any two time points under a Poisson model with p below 0.0001. Abundances of TCRs were expressed as counts per million after normalisation to the total number of TCRs sequenced in each sample. VDJdb, accessed 1 November 2021, was searched for CMV, EBV and SARS-CoV-2 annotated TCRs, with TCRs annotated for multiple antigens excluded. TCRdb trimmed the raw reads at Q25, called clones with MiXCR and kept productive beta chains. Each CDR3 protein gets just one entry, which takes the most common genes and DNA from the rows behind it. In this record, the V and J calls reflect TCRdb's handling and not the investigators' own analysis. This sample gives under 60,000 distinct CDR3 sequences in total; around 8% of them show up just once. 9.4% of the sample rests with the top ten.

The TCR comes from an adult who was a healthcare worker with PCR-confirmed SARS-CoV-2 infection or an uninfected control (not recorded which). The sequenced sample consisted of whole blood.

The CDR3 reads as follows: CASSLPRDRGSYNEQFF. The base sequence is TGCGCCAGCAGCTTGCCCCGGGACAGGGGCTCCTACAATGAGCAGTTCTTC. The chain uses TRBV5-1 and TRBJ2-1; 10 central bases correspond to TRBD1. Counted from cysteine to phenylalanine, this CDR3 has 17 amino acids. Solely the CDR3 DNA is kept, with 51 bases framed from the first base. V trim: 1 base; J trim: 0 bases; unmatched bases: 4. CDR1 SGHRS and CDR2 YFSETQ were looked up in the germline V gene.